This TCR beta chain derives from a study of Ad26.COV2.S vaccination and SARS-CoV-2 variants. Study context: Vaccine-arm donor from the placebo-controlled COV1001 Ad26.COV2.S trial. Once, or twice with 56 days between doses, Ad26.COV2.S was given intramuscularly.

Treatment reported: some 19 received Ad26.COV2.S at low or high dose, single or two shots; several received placebo; per-sample allocation not given. Specimens were obtained on day 63 following the first vaccine or placebo injection. This clone was seen a few times. Its antigen is currently unknown. Study-wide results and caveats: Post-vaccination spike-specific CD8+ and CD4+ T cell responses reportedly had substantial breadth. Among vaccine recipients, spike-specific TCR breadth exceeded that of placebo recipients.

Sequenced by immunoSEQ multiplex PCR; TCRdb stores in-frame clones only, minus some. The sample has roughly 420,000 clones; roughly nine tenths are singletons. Germline V gene lookup returns CDR1 SQVTM and CDR2 ANQGSEA. The CDR3 has 13 residues. The V and J ends lost 6 bases and 2 bases respectively, with 14 bases between them. The TCR originated in a person between 18 and 65 years old who received the Ad26.COV2.S COVID-19 vaccine or a placebo. The V call is TRBV29-1, the J call TRBJ2-7; D is perhaps TRBD1 (6 bases). Sequenced here: peripheral blood, sampled in a trial of Ad26.COV2.S vaccine versus placebo. CDR3 amino acids: CSVTQGSTYEQYV. The CDR3 nucleotides read TGCAGCGTCACCCAGGGGTCTACCTACGAGCAGTACGTC.